Listed below are T cell receptor beta chains from one sample, sequenced in a study of shared clonotypes between healthy human individuals. The protocol was immunoSEQ multiplex PCR, while the TCRdb copy is restricted to in-frame clones and leaves out a portion. The sample includes about 2.1 million clones, over 85% of them seen just once. What was sequenced was naive CD8+ T cells from PBMCs. These receptors originate from a man aged 18 to 35 in good health. Some clones in this sample may be carry-over from other donors' samples. CDR3s leave out the opening cysteine and the closing phenylalanine or tryptophan. Fields, in order: V gene, clone size, CDR3 protein. Where a row states a size, it is once, few, many or the class of an expanded clone; other rows omit it.

v_call: TRBV28; clone_size: .; cdr3_aa: ASRERGGELF
v_call: TRBV28; clone_size: .; cdr3_aa: ASSLNRAFTYEQY
v_call: TRBV28; clone_size: .; cdr3_aa: ASSLSPGQTDTQY
v_call: TRBV7-9; clone_size: .; cdr3_aa: DTGEGFHNEQF
v_call: TRBV2; clone_size: .; cdr3_aa: ASGVGLAGGSSYNEQF
v_call: TRBV4-1; clone_size: once; cdr3_aa: ASSQGSGETQY
v_call: TRBV6-4; clone_size: .; cdr3_aa: ARLKREGTYEQY
v_call: TRBV19; clone_size: .; cdr3_aa: ASSLAGGMTGQY
v_call: TRBV27; clone_size: once; cdr3_aa: ASSSRAGRVNEQF
v_call: TRBV27; clone_size: once; cdr3_aa: ASRPGRTYGYT
v_call: TRBV27; clone_size: .; cdr3_aa: ASSLGGAGYEQY
v_call: TRBV9; clone_size: once; cdr3_aa: ASSPHQGGEQY
v_call: TRBV6-5; clone_size: once; cdr3_aa: ASRKVDEQF
v_call: TRBV29-1; clone_size: .; cdr3_aa: SVEGQQIYGYT
v_call: TRBV4-3; clone_size: .; cdr3_aa: ASSQDIGYSSYEQY
v_call: TRBV29-1; clone_size: .; cdr3_aa: SVILILLGTYEQY
v_call: TRBV6-1; clone_size: .; cdr3_aa: ASSAGLAGFYEQY
v_call: TRBV27; clone_size: .; cdr3_aa: ASRGRSNTDTQY
v_call: TRBV27; clone_size: .; cdr3_aa: ASSPMAAGELF
v_call: TRBV10-3; clone_size: .; cdr3_aa: AISVGAGPRASYNEQF
v_call: TRBV27; clone_size: .; cdr3_aa: ASSLSGAGGRYEQY
v_call: TRBV4-3; clone_size: once; cdr3_aa: ASSQVDREIDTQY
v_call: TRBV4-2; clone_size: .; cdr3_aa: ASSHGNANNEQF
v_call: TRBV15; clone_size: .; cdr3_aa: ATARGGAYNEQF
v_call: TRBV27; clone_size: .; cdr3_aa: ASSLTGQLEQY